What follows are 13 T cell receptor beta chains derived from one specimen sequenced in a study of blood T cells in healthy people across ages. A second PCR of about 6 to 12 cycles used a sample-barcoded 5' primer and a J-beta primer mix. TCRdb re-called the 5' RACE reads with MiXCR, one entry per CDR3 protein. The table lists some 640,000 distinct CDR3 sequences, about 30% of them singletons. Sample: blood. The receptor set was obtained from a woman aged 80 or older in good health.

This clonotype was seen more than once but under ten times. CDR3 residues: CAISDTGALDTEAFF. Here the CDR3 DNA reads TGTGCCATCAGTGATACAGGGGCTTTGGACACTGAAGCTTTCTTT. This rearrangement joins TRBV10-3 to TRBJ1-1; 7 bases fit TRBD1. The V gene end was trimmed by 3 bases and the J gene end by 3 bases; junction bases not matched to a gene: 7. Germline V gene data show CDR1 as ENHRY and CDR2 as SYGVKD. This CDR3 region has 15 residues.

The V gene is TRBV5-4, the J gene TRBJ1-5; D perhaps matches TRBD1 (5 bases). V lost 9 bases, J lost 2 bases, and 15 bases lay in between. Germline lookup yields CDR1 SGHNT and CDR2 YYREEE (reference sequence). CDR3 length: 14 amino acids. CDR3 bases: TGTGCCACCGCCGTCGGGGGAGGCAATCAGCCCCAGCATTTT. This codes for CATAVGGGNQPQHF.

This clonotype has at least ten counts. The chain has TRBV7-7 and TRBJ2-7; no clear D gene. The ends were cut back, 1 base at V and 1 base at J, with 8 bases in the middle. In germline, CDR1 is SSHAT, CDR2 FNYEAQ (reference sequence). The CDR3 consists of 14 residues. CDR3 nucleotide sequence: TGTGCCAGCAGCTTAGATATTGGGTCCTACGAGCAGTACTTC. Protein: CASSLDIGSYEQYF.

As for this clonotype: A much larger clone differs from this one at a single base, so this may be a read error. The V call is TRBV5-1, the J call TRBJ2-7; D may be TRBD1 or TRBD2 (5 bases each). Trimming removed 3 bases from V and 7 bases from J, with 17 bases in between. The germline CDR1 and CDR2 sequences are SGHRS and YFSETQ. The CDR3 totals 14 residues. CDR3 DNA sequence: TGCGCCAGCAGCTGGGATGGGACGCCAGGGGAGCAGTACTTC. Translation gives CASSWDGTPGEQYF.

This clonotype was observed many times. V gene TRBV18 combines with J gene TRBJ2-5, with a tentative D call TRBD2 (6 bases). V was cut by 4 bases and J by 5 bases, with 14 bases left in between. Germline CDR1 reads KGHSH; CDR2 reads LQKENI. This CDR3 region has 14 residues. The CDR3 DNA follows: TGTGCCAGCTCACGTCGGGACCGGGGGGAGACCCAGTACTTC. Protein: CASSRRDRGETQYF.

This clonotype was recorded many times. The CDR3 is CASSLEGTGSFVAFF. Here the CDR3 DNA reads TGTGCCAGCAGTTTAGAGGGTACAGGGAGTTTTGTAGCTTTCTTT. V gene TRBV28 combines with J gene TRBJ1-1, with a possible D match to TRBD1 (6 bases). Trimming pared 2 bases from V and 10 bases from J, leaving 20 bases between. CDR1 and CDR2 from the germline V gene are MDHEN and SYDVKM. The CDR3 consists of 15 residues.

This sequence joins TRBV6-6 and TRBJ1-1; 8 bases align to TRBD1. Germline lookup yields CDR1 MNHNY and CDR2 SVGAGI (reference sequence). There are 13 residues in the CDR3. The V segment lost 7 bases and the J segment 5 bases; nucleotides outside the gene matches: 6. CDR3 nucleotide sequence: TGTGCCAGCATCATACAGGGGGGAACTGAAGCTTTCTTT. It encodes CASIIQGGTEAFF.

This clonotype came up a few times. A much larger clonotype is one base distant, so this may be a read error. The chain couples TRBV28 to TRBJ2-3, with TRBD2 as a possible D gene (6 bases). V was trimmed by 6 bases and J by 6 bases, leaving 16 bases between them. Germline assignment: CDR1 MDHEN and CDR2 SYDVKM. The CDR3 extends over 14 amino acids. As DNA, the CDR3 is TGTGCCAGCAGGTTAGGAGGGAGAATCGATACGCAGTATTTT. This encodes CASRLGGRIDTQYF.

This clonotype was observed many times. V gene TRBV12-3 or TRBV12-4 combines with J gene TRBJ1-2; D is perhaps TRBD1 (5 bases). The CDR3 is 13 amino acids. V was shortened by 6 bases and J by 7 bases, with 15 bases between the two germline ends. CDR3 sequence (DNA): TGTGCCAGCAGCCCCGGGGGGTCCGGTGGCTACACCTTC. Translated: CASSPGGSGGYTF.

This clonotype has a count of ten or more. This rearrangement joins TRBV28 to TRBJ2-3; D may be TRBD2 (5 bases). Trimming shortened V by 7 bases and J by 0 bases, and 11 bases separated the two germline ends. The CDR3 totals 14 residues. Germline V gene lookup returns CDR1 MDHEN and CDR2 SYDVKM. CDR3 sequence: CASMATGSTDTQYF. CDR3 nucleotides: TGTGCCAGCATGGCGACGGGGAGCACAGATACGCAGTATTTT.

This chain links TRBV30 with TRBJ2-7, with D maybe TRBD2 (6 bases). Trimming took 2 bases from V and 7 from J, leaving 24 bases between them. Germline CDR1 reads GTSNPN; CDR2 reads SVGIG (reference sequence). CDR3 length: 16 residues. Written as DNA, the CDR3 is TGTGCCTGGAGTCGTAAAGGTGAAGCGGGTTGGGGGGAGCAGTACTTC. This gives the protein CAWSRKGEAGWGEQYF.

The chain combines TRBV7-8 with TRBJ2-5; tentative D call: TRBD2 (6 bases). With 4 bases removed from V and 2 bases from J, the gap between germline ends came to 17 bases. The CDR3 has 16 residues. Germline-derived CDR1 and CDR2 are SGHVS and FQNEAQ. The CDR3, as DNA: TGTGCCAGCAGCTCCATAGGGACTGGAGGGCAAGAGACCCAGTACTTC. It translates to CASSSIGTGGQETQYF.

Regarding this clonotype: The conserved closing phenylalanine or tryptophan is absent in this CDR3, likely reflecting a read error. This chain links TRBV7-2 with TRBJ2-2; D ambiguous. Deletions cut 3 bases from V and 10 bases from J, with 12 bases between. Germline CDR1 reads SGHTA; CDR2 reads FQGNSA. The CDR3 covers 13 residues. CDR3: CASSLADGEELFC. DNA of the CDR3: TGTGCCAGCAGCTTGGCAGATGGGGAGGAGCTGTTTTGT.